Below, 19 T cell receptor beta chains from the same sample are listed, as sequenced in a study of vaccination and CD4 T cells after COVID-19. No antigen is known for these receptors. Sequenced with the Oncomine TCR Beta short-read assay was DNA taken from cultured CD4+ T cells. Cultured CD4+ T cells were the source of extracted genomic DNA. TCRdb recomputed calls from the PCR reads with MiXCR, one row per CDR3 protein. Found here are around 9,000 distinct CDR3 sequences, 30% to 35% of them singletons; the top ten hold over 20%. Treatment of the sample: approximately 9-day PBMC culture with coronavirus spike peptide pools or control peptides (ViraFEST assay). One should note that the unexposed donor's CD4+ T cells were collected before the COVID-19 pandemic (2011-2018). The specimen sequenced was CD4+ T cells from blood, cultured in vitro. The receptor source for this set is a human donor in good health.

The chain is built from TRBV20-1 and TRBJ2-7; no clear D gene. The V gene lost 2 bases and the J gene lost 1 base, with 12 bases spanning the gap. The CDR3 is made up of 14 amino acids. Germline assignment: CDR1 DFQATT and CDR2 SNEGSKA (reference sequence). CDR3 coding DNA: TGCAGTGCTAGACTAGATTCGTTTTCCTACGAGCAGTACTTC. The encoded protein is CSARLDSFSYEQYF.

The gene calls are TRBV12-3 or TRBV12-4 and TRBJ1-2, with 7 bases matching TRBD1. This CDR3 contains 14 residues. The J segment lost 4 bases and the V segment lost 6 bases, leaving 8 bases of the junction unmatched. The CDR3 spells CASRLTGEAYGYTF. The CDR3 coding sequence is TGTGCCAGCAGACTTACAGGGGAGGCCTATGGCTACACCTTC.

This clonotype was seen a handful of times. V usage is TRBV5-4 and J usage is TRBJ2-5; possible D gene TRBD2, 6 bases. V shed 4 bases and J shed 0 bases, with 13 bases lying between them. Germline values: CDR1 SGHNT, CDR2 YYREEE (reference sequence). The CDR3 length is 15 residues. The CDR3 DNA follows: TGTGCCAGCAGCCAACTAGCTGAGTACCAAGAGACCCAGTACTTC. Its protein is CASSQLAEYQETQYF.

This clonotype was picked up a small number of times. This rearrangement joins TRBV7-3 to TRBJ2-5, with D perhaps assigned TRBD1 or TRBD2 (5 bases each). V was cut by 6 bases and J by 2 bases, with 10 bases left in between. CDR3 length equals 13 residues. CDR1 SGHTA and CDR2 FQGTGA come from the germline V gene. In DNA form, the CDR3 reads TGTGCCAGCAGTCGGGGCCGTCAAGAGACCCAGTACTTC. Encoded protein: CASSRGRQETQYF.

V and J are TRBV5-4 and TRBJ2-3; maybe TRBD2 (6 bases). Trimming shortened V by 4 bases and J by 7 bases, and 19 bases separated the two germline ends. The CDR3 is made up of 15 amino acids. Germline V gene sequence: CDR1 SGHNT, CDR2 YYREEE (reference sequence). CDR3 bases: TGTGCCAGCAGCCCACCAGCGGGTAACCTAAATACGCAGTATTTT. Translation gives CASSPPAGNLNTQYF. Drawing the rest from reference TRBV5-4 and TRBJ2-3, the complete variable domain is ETGVTQSPTHLIKTRGQQVTLRCSSQSGHNTVSWYQQALGQGPQFIFQYYREEENGRGNFPPRFSGLQFPNYSSELNVNALELDDSALYLCASSPPAGNLNTQYFGPGTRLTVL.

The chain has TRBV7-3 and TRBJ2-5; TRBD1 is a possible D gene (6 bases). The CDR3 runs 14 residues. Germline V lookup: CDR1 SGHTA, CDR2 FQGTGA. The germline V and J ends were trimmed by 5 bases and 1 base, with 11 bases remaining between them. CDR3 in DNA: TGTGCCAGCAGCCCTACAGGGCTCCAAGAGACCCAGTACTTC. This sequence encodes CASSPTGLQETQYF. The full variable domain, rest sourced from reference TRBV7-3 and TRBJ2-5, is GAGVSQTPSNKVTEKGKYVELRCDPISGHTALYWYRQSLGQGPEFLIYFQGTGAADDSGLPNDRFFAVRPEGSVSTLKIQRTERGDSAVYLCASSPTGLQETQYFGPGTRLLVL.

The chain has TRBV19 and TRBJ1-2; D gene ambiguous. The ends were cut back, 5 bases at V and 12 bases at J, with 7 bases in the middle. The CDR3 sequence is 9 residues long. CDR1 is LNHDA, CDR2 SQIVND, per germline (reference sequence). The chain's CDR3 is CASSPRHTF. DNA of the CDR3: TGTGCCAGTAGTCCCCGGCACACCTTC.

CDR3 sequence (DNA): TGTGCCAGCAGCCGACTACTTATTGAGCAGTTCTTC. Protein sequence: CASSRLLIEQFF. This rearrangement joins TRBV5-8 to TRBJ2-1; tentatively, D is TRBD2 (5 bases). This CDR3 comprises 12 residues. V lost 4 bases and J lost 9, with 11 bases in between. The germline CDR1 and CDR2 sequences are SGHTS and YDEGEE.

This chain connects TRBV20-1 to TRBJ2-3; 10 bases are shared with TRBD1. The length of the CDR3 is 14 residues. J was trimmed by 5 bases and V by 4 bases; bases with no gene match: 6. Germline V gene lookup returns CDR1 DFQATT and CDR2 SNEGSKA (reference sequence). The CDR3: CSATDRGRGDTQYF. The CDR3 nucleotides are TGCAGTGCTACGGACAGGGGGAGGGGAGATACGCAGTATTTT.

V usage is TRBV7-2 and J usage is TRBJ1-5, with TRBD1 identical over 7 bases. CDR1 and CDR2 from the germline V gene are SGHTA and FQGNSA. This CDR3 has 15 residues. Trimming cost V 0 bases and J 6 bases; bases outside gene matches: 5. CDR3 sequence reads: CASSLATGTSQPQHF. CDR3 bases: TGTGCCAGCAGCTTAGCGACAGGGACTAGTCAGCCCCAGCATTTT.

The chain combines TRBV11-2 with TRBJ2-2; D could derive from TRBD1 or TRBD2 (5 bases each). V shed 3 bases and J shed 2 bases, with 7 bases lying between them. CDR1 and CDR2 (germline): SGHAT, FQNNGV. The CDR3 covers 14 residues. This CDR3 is CASSLGRNTGELFF. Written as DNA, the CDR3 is TGTGCCAGCAGCTTGGGACGTAACACCGGGGAGCTGTTTTTT.

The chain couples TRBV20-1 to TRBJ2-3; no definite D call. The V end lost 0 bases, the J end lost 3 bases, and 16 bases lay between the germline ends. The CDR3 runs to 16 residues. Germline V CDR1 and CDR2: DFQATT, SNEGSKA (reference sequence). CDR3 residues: CSARDIGFFGTDTQYF. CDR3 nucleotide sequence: TGCAGTGCTAGAGATATAGGGTTCTTCGGTACAGATACGCAGTATTTT.

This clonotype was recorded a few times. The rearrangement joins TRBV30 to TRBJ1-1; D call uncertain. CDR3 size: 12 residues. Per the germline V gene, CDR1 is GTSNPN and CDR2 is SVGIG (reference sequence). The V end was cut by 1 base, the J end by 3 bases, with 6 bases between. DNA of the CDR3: TGTGCCTGGAGTGAACAAGACACTGAAGCTTTCTTT. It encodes CAWSEQDTEAFF.

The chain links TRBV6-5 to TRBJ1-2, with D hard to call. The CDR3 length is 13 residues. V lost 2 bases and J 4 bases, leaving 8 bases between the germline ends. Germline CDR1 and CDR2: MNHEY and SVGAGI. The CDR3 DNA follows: TGTGCCAGCAGTTACAGGGCAGTCTATGGCTACACCTTC. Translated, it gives CASSYRAVYGYTF.

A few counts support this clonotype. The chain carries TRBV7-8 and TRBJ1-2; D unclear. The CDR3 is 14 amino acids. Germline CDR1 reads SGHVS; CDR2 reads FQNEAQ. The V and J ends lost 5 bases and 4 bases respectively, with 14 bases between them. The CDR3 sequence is CASSPRWGFYGYTF. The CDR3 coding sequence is TGTGCCAGCAGCCCTAGATGGGGTTTCTATGGCTACACCTTC.

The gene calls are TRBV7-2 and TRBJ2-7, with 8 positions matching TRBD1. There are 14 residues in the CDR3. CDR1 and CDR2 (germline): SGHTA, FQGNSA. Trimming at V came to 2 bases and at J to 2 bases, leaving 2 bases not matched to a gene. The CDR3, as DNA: TGTGCCAGCAGCTTATCGGGACAGGCCTACGAGCAGTACTTC. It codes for CASSLSGQAYEQYF.

The CDR3 coding sequence is TGTGCGACGGGGGAACTAGCGGTGAAAGATACGCAGTATTTT. Translating it yields CATGELAVKDTQYF. The chain links TRBV10-3 to TRBJ2-3; 8 bases are shared with TRBD2. This CDR3 comprises 14 residues. CDR1 and CDR2 from the germline V gene are ENHRY and SYGVKD.

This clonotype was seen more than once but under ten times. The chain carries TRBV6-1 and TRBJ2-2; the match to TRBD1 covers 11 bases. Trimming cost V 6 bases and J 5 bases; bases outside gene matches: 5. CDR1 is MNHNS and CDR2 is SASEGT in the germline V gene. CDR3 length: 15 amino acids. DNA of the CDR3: TGTGCCAGCAGAGGACAGGGGGCATGGACCGGGGAGCTGTTTTTT. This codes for CASRGQGAWTGELFF.

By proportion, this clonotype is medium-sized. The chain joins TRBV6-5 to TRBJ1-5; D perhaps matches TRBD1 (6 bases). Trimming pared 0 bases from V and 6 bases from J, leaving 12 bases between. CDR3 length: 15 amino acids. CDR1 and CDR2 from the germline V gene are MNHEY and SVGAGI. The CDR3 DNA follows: TGTGCCAGCAGTTACTCTCAGGGGAGGGGTCAGCCCCAGCATTTT. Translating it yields CASSYSQGRGQPQHF.